This T cell receptor (beta chain) was documented in a study of T cell changes during pregnancy in multiple sclerosis. Sequencing used immunoSEQ multiplex PCR; TCRdb keeps in-frame clones, though not all of them. Of 40,000 to 60,000 clones detected, approximately 92% appear once; the ten largest clones hold around 1%. Germline values: CDR1 LGHNT, CDR2 FRNRAP. V lost 3 bases and J lost 8; bases outside the gene matches: 9. This CDR3 has 14 residues. The rearrangement joins TRBV12-5 to TRBJ1-2, with 7 nucleotides matching TRBD1. This specimen consisted of peripheral blood, obtained after pregnancy. The sequence came from a female donor with multiple sclerosis, enrolled in a pregnancy study. CDR3 DNA: TGTGCTAGTGGTTTAGGACAGGCGCCTGGAGGCTACACCTTC. This gives the protein CASGLGQAPGGYTF.